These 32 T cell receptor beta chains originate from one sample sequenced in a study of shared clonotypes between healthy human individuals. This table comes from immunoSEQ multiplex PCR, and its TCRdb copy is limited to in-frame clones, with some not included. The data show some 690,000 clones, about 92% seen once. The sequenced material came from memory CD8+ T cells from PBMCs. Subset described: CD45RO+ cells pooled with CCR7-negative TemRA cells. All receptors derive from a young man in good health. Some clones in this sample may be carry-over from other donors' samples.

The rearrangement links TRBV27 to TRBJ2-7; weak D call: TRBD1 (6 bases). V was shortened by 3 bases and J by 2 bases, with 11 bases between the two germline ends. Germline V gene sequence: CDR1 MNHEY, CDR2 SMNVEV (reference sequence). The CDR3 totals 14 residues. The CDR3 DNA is TGTGCCAGCAGTTTTATGACAGGTCCCTACGAGCAGTACTTC. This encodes CASSFMTGPYEQYF.

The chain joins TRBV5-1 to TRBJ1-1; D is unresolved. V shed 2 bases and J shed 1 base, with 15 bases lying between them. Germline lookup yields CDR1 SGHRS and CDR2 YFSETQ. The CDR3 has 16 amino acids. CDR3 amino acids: CASSLPFTGGNTEAFF. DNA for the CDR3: TGCGCCAGCAGCTTACCCTTTACGGGCGGGAACACTGAAGCTTTCTTT.

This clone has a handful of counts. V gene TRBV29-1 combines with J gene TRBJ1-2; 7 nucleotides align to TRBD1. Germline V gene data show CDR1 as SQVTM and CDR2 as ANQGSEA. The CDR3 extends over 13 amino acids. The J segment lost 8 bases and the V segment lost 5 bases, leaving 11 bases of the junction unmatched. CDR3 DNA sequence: TGCAGCGTTCCTAGTAAGACAGGGTACGGCTACACCTTC. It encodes CSVPSKTGYGYTF.

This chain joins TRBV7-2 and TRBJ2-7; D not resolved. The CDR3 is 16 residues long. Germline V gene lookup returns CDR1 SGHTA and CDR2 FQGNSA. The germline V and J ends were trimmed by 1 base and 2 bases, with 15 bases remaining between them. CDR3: CASSLGAVIRAYEQYF. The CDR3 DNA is TGTGCCAGCAGCTTAGGGGCCGTCATACGGGCCTACGAGCAGTACTTC.

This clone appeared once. CDR3 sequence: CASTPTGGAEAFF. CDR3 nucleotides: TGTGCCAGCACCCCAACCGGTGGGGCTGAAGCTTTCTTT. This sequence joins TRBV6-5 and TRBJ1-1; D gene ambiguous. The CDR3 spans 13 residues. Per germline, CDR1 MNHEY and CDR2 SVGAGI. The ends were cut back, 7 bases at V and 6 bases at J, with 15 bases in the middle.

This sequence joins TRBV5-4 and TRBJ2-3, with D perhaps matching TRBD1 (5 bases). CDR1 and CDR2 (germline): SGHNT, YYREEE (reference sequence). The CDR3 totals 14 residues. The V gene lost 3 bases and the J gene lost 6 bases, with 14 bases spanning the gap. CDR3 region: CASSSREGADTQYF. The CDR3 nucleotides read TGTGCCAGCAGCTCCAGGGAAGGGGCGGATACGCAGTATTTT.

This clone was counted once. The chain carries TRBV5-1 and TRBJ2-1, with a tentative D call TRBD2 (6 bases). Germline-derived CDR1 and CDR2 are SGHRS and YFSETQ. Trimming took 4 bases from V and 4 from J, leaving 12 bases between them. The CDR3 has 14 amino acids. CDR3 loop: CASSTTREYNEQFF. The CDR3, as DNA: TGCGCCAGCAGCACGACTAGGGAGTACAATGAGCAGTTCTTC.

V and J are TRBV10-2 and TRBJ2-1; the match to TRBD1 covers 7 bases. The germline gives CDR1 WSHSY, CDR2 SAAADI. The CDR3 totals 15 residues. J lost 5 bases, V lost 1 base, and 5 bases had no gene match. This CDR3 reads CASSEFGRGNNEQFF. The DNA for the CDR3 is TGCGCCAGCAGTGAGTTCGGCAGGGGGAACAATGAGCAGTTCTTC.

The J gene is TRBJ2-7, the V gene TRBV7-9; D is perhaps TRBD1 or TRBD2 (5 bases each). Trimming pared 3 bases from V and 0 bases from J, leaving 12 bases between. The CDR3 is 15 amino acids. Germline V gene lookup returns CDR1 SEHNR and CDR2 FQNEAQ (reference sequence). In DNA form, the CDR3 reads TGTGCCAGCAGCTTGGATATCGGGACCTCCTACGAGCAGTACTTC. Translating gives CASSLDIGTSYEQYF.

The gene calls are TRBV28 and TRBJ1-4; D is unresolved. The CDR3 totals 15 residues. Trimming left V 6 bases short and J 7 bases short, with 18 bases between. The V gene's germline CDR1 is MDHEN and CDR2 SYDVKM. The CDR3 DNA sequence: TGTGCCAGCAGCTTTCATTGGATTTCATCTGAAAAACTGTTTTTT. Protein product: CASSFHWISSEKLFF.

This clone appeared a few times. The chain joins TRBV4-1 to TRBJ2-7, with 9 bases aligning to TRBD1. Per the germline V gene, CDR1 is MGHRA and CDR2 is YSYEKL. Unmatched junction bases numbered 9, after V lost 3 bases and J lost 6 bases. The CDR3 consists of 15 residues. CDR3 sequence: CASSQAGTGLGEQYF. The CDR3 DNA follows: TGCGCCAGCAGCCAGGCCGGGACAGGGTTGGGCGAGCAGTACTTC.

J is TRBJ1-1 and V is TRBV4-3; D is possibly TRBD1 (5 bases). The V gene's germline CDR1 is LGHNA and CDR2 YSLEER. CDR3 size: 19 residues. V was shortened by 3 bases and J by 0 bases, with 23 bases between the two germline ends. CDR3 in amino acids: CASSQVGSYRGPVNTEAFF. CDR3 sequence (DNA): TGCGCCAGCAGCCAGGTTGGCTCCTACCGGGGCCCGGTGAACACTGAAGCTTTCTTT.

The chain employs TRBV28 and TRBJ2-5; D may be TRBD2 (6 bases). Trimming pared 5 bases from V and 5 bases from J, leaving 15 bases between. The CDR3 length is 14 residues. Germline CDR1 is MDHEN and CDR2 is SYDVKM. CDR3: CASSPGLQAETQYF. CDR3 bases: TGTGCCAGCAGTCCGGGACTTCAGGCGGAGACCCAGTACTTC.

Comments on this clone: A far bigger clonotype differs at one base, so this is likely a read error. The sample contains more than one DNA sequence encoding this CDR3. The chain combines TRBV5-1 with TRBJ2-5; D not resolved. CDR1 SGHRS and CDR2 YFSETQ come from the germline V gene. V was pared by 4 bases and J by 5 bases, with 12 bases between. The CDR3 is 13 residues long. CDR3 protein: CASSPGRFETQYF. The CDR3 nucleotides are TGCGCCAGCAGCCCTGGGCGATTTGAGACCCAGTACTTC. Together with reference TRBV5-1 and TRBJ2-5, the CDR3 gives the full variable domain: KAGVTQTPRYLIKTRGQQVTLSCSPISGHRSVSWYQQTPGQGLQFLFEYFSETQRNKGNFPGRFSGRQFSNSRSEMNVSTLELGDSALYLCASSPGRFETQYFGPGTRLLVL.

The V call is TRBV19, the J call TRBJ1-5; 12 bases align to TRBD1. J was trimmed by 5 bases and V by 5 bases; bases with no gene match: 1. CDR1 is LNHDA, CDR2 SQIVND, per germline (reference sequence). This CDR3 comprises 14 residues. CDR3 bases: TGTGCCAGTAGTGGGACAGGGGGCCATCAGCCCCAGCATTTT. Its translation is CASSGTGGHQPQHF.

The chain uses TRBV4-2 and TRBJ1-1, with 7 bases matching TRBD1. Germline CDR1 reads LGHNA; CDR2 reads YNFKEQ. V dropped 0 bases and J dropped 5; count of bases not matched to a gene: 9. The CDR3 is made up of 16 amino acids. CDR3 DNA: TGTGCCAGCAGCCAAGAGCGAGAGACAGGGTTAACTGAAGCTTTCTTT. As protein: CASSQERETGLTEAFF.

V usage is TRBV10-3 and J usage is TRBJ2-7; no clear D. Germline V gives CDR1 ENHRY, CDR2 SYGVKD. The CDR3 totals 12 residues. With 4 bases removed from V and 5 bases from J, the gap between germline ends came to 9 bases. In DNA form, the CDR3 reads TGTGCCATCAGTGCGTTGGGTCACGAGCAGTACTTC. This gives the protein CAISALGHEQYF.

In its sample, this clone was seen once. CDR3 sequence reads: CAISIGWKREGPYEQFF. In DNA, the CDR3 is TGTGCCATCTCCATCGGCTGGAAGCGGGAGGGCCCTTATGAGCAGTTCTTC. This chain uses TRBV10-3 with TRBJ2-1, with 10 bases fitting TRBD2. This CDR3 has 17 residues. CDR1 is ENHRY, CDR2 SYGVKD, per germline. V was pared by 8 bases and J by 8 bases, with 18 bases of the junction left unmatched.

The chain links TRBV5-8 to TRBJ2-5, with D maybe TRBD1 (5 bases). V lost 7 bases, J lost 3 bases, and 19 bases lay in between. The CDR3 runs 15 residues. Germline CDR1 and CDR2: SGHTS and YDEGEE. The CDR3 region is CASVGSGLGEETQYF. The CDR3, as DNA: TGTGCCAGCGTGGGGTCAGGGCTTGGAGAAGAGACCCAGTACTTC.

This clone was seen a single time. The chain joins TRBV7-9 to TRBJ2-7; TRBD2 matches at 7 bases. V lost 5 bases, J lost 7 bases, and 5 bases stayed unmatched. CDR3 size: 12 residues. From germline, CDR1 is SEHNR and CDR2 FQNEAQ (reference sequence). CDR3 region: CASSPGLFEQYF. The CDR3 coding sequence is TGTGCCAGCAGCCCGGGACTATTTGAGCAGTACTTC.

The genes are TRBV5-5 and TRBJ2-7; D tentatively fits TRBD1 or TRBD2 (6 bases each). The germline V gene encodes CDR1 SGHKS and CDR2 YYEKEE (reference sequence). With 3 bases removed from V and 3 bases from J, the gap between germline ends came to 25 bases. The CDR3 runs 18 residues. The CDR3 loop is CASSSRGGGQRPFYEQYF. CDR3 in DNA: TGTGCCAGCAGCTCCCGTGGGGGAGGACAGCGCCCTTTCTACGAGCAGTACTTC.

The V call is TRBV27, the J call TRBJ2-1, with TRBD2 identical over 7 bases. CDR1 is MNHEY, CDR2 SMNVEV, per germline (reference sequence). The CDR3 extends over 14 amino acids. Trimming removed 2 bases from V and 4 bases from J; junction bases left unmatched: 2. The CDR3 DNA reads TGTGCCAGCAGTTTAAGCGGGAAGTACAATGAGCAGTTCTTC. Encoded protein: CASSLSGKYNEQFF.

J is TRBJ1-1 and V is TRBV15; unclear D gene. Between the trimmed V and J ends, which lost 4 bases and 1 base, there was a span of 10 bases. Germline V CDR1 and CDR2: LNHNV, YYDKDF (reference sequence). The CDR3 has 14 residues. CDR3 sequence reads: CATSIGLENTEAFF. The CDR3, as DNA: TGTGCCACCAGCATCGGCCTGGAGAACACTGAAGCTTTCTTT.

DNA for the CDR3: TGTGCCAGCAGTTCCGGACAGGGTAGGCTGTGGGATACGCAGTATTTT. This encodes CASSSGQGRLWDTQYF. The chain couples TRBV28 to TRBJ2-3, with 8 bases identical to TRBD1. The ends lost 4 bases at V and 6 bases at J; junction bases unmatched: 12. The CDR3 contains 16 residues. From germline, CDR1 is MDHEN and CDR2 SYDVKM.

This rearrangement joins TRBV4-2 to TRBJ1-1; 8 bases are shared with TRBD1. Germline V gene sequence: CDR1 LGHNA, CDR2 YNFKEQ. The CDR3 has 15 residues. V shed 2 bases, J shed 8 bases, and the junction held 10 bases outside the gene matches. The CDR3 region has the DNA TGTGCCAGCAGCCAACAGACAGGGGAGGGTCGGGAAGCTTTCTTT. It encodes CASSQQTGEGREAFF.

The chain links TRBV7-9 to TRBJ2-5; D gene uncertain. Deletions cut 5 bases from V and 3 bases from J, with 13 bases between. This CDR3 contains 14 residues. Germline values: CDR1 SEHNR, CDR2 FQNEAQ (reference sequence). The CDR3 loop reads CASSTPLLKETQYF. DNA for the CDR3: TGTGCCAGCAGCACCCCTCTGTTGAAAGAGACCCAGTACTTC.

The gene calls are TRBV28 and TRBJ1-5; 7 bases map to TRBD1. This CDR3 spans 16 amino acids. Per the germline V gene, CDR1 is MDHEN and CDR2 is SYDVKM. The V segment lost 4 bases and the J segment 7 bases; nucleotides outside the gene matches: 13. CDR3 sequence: CASSSQFSGTVQPQHF. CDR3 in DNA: TGTGCCAGCAGTTCCCAATTCTCCGGGACAGTACAGCCCCAGCATTTT.

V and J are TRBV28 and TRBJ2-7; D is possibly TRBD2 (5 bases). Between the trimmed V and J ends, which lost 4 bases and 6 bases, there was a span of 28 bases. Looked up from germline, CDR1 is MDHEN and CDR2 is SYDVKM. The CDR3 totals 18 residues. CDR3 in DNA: TGTGCCAGCAGTTCCAACCTTGGGAACGGGGTTGTCCCTGGCGAGCAGTACTTC. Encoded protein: CASSSNLGNGVVPGEQYF.

CDR3 sequence (DNA): TGTGCCAGCAGGCCGGGACAGGCGGAACCGTGGAGGGGCTACACCTTC. Translated: CASRPGQAEPWRGYTF. This sequence joins TRBV28 and TRBJ1-2; TRBD1 matches at 8 bases. From germline, CDR1 is MDHEN and CDR2 SYDVKM. The V and J ends lost 6 bases and 8 bases, in that order; junction bases with no gene match: 17. The CDR3 is 16 amino acids.

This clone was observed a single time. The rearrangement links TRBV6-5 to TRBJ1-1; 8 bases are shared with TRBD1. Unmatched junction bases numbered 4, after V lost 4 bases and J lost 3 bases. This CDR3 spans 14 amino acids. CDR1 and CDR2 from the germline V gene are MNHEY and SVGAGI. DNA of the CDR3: TGTGCCAGCAGTTGGGGACAGGCGTACACTGAAGCTTTCTTT. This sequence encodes CASSWGQAYTEAFF.

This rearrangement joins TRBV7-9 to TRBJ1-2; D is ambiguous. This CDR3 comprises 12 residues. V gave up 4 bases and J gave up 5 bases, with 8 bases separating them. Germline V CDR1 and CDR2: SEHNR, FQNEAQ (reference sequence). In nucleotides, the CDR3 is TGTGCCAGCAGCTCCGCTATGTATGGCTACACCTTC. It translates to CASSSAMYGYTF.

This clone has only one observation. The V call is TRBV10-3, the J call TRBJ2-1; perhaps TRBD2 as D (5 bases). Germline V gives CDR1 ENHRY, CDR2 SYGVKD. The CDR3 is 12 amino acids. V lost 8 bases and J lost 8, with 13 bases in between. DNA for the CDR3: TGTGCCATCTCCCCTAGCCCCGATGAGCAGTTCTTC. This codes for CAISPSPDEQFF.